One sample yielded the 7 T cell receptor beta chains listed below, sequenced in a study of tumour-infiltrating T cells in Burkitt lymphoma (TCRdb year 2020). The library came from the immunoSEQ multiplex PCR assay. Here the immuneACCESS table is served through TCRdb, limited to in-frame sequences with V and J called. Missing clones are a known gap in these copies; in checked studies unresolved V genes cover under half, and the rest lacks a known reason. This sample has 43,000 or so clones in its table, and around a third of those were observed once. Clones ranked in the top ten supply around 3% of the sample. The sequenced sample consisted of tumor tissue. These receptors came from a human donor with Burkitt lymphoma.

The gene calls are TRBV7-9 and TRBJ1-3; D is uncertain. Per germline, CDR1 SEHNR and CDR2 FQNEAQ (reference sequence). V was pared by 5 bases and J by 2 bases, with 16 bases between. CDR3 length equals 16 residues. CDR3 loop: CASSDGGGVAGNTIYF. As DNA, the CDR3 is TGTGCCAGCAGCGACGGAGGCGGGGTTGCTGGAAACACCATATATTTT. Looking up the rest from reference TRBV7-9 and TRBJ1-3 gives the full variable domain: DTGVSQNPRHKITKRGQNVTFRCDPISEHNRLYWYRQTLGQGPEFLTYFQNEAQLEKSRLLSDRFSAERPKGSFSTLEIQRTEQGDSAMYLCASSDGGGVAGNTIYFGEGSWLTVV.

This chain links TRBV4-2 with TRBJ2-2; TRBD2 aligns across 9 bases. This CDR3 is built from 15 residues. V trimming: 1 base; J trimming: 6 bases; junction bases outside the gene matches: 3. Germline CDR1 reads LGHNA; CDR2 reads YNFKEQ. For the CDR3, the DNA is TGTGCCAGCAGCCAAGTCCGCGGGGGGGCCGGGGAGCTGTTTTTT. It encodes CASSQVRGGAGELFF.

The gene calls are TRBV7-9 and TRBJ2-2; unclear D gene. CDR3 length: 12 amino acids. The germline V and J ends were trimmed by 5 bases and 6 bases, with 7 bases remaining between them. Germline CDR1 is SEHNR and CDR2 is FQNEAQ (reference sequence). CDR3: CASSPGPGELFF. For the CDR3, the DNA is TGTGCCAGCAGCCCTGGACCCGGGGAGCTGTTTTTT.

The CDR3 DNA reads TGTGCCAGCAGTTACTCGGGGGGCGCGGACTATGGCTACACCTTC. Translated, it gives CASSYSGGADYGYTF. This chain links TRBV6-5 with TRBJ1-2; possible D gene TRBD1, 6 bases. Trimming pared 0 bases from V and 3 bases from J, leaving 11 bases between. Germline CDR1 is MNHEY and CDR2 is SVGAGI. The CDR3 covers 15 residues.

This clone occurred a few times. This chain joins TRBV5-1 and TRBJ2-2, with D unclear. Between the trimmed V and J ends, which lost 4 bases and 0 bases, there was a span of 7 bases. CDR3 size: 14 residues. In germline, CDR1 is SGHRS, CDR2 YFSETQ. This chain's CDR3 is CASSPLTNTGELFF. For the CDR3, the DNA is TGCGCCAGCAGCCCGCTTACGAACACCGGGGAGCTGTTTTTT.

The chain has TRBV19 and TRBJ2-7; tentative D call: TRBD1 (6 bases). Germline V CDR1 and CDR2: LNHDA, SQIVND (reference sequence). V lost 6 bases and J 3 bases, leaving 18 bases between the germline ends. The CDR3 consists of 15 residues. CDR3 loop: CASSNHRDNHYEQYF. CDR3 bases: TGTGCCAGTAGCAACCACCGGGACAACCACTACGAGCAGTACTTC.

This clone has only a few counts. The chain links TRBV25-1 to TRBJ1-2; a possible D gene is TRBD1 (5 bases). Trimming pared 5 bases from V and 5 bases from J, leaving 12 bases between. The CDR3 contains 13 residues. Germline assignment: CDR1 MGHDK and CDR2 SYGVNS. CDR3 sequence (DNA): TGTGCCAGCAGTCGGGGGTCTTCTTATGGCTACACCTTC. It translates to CASSRGSSYGYTF.